The rows below give T cell receptor beta chains drawn from one sample of a study of post-analysis software for immune sequencing data. TCRdb used MiXCR to reprocess the PCR reads, holding one entry per CDR3 protein. The sample lists about 540,000 distinct CDR3 sequences; around a third were seen once. Sequencing used blood. All receptors come from a girl aged 2-17 years with multiple sclerosis. CDR3s include the opening cysteine and the closing phenylalanine or tryptophan. Each record gives: CDR3 length, D gene, J gene, clone size, V gene, CDR3 DNA, CDR3 protein. The D gene is left open where the match is weak. Rows may omit the clone size; those that give it use once, few, many or a size class.

15	TRBD1	TRBJ1-6	.	TRBV20-1	TGCAGTGCTAGCACAGGGGGCCGTCCGGATTCACCCCTCCACTTT	CSASTGGRPDSPLHF
16	.	TRBJ2-2	.	TRBV5-1	TGCGCCAGCAGCTTTGGGGCAGGAGAAACCACCGGGGAGCTGTTTTTT	CASSFGAGETTGELFF
13	.	TRBJ1-1	few	TRBV20-1	TGCAGTGCTGGGGGACTGTCGGGCACTGAAGCTTTCTTT	CSAGGLSGTEAFF
17	.	TRBJ1-6	.	TRBV12-3/TRBV12-4	TGTGCCAGCAGTTTCCTCCCCCCGGGCCGCAGAAATTCACCCCTCCACTTT	CASSFLPPGRRNSPLHF
15	TRBD1	TRBJ1-2	.	TRBV4-1	TGCGCCGGCAGCCAAGTCCCGGGACAGGGAGATGGCTACACCTTC	CAGSQVPGQGDGYTF
13	TRBD1	TRBJ2-7	.	TRBV20-1	TGCAGTGCTAGCTTCAGGGGGCCGAGCGAGCAGTACTTC	CSASFRGPSEQYF
15	TRBD1	TRBJ1-2	few	TRBV12-3/TRBV12-4	TGTGCCAGCAGTCCCTTGACAGGGATAAACTATGGCTACACCTTC	CASSPLTGINYGYTF
12	.	TRBJ1-2	.	TRBV28	TGTGCCAGCAGCGAAACAAACTATGGCTACACCTTC	CASSETNYGYTF
13	.	TRBJ2-7	many	TRBV6-6	TGTGCCAGCCGTGGGGTCAGCTCCTACGAGCAGTACTTC	CASRGVSSYEQYF
16	.	TRBJ2-7	few	TRBV10-3	TGTGCCATCAGCCGCCTTGATCGGGGGATCCCCCGCGAGCAGTACTTC	CAISRLDRGIPREQYF
14	.	TRBJ1-2	.	TRBV14	TGTGCCAGCAGCCCCACCGGACAGTCATATGGCTACACCTTC	CASSPTGQSYGYTF
12	.	TRBJ2-5	few	TRBV10-3	TGTGCCAGCGCGACAGCAGAAGAGACCCAGTACTTC	CASATAEETQYF
13	.	TRBJ1-5	few	TRBV12-3/TRBV12-4	TGTGCCAGCAGATCCACTCGTGGTACGCCCCAGCATTTT	CASRSTRGTPQHF
12	.	TRBJ2-3	.	TRBV7-2	TGTGCCAGCAGCGGATACACAGATACGCAGTATTTT	CASSGYTDTQYF
13	.	TRBJ1-2	.	TRBV29-1	TGCAGCGTTGGGGACGAGATGAACTATGGCTACACCTTC	CSVGDEMNYGYTF
15	.	TRBJ2-3	.	TRBV28	TGTGCCAGCAACGGCCAGGGACACTTCACAGATACGCAGTATTTT	CASNGQGHFTDTQYF
14	.	TRBJ1-2	few	TRBV5-1	TGCGCCAGCAGCTTGCCCGACAGAGACTATGGCTACACCTTC	CASSLPDRDYGYTF
15	.	TRBJ2-7	few	TRBV4-1	TGCGCCAGCAGCCACGTCGGGACGGAGGCTTACGAGCAGTACTTC	CASSHVGTEAYEQYF
15	TRBD1	TRBJ2-7	.	TRBV20-1	TGCAGTGCTAGAACGGGACAGGGAGGCTCCTACGAGCAGTACTTC	CSARTGQGGSYEQYF
16	TRBD1	TRBJ1-4	few	TRBV4-1	TGCGCCAGCAGCCAAGAAGGGAGACAGGGTGGGGAAAAACTGTTTTTT	CASSQEGRQGGEKLFF
13	.	TRBJ2-3	.	TRBV7-2	TGTGCCAGCAGCTTAGTTTACACAGATACGCAGTATTTT	CASSLVYTDTQYF
11	.	TRBJ2-1	.	TRBV20-1	TGCAGTGCTAGAGATCTCGAGACCCAGTTCTTC	CSARDLETQFF
15	TRBD1	TRBJ2-7	.	TRBV7-9	TGTGCCAGCAGTAGCGGACAGGGTGGTACCTACGAGCAGTACTTC	CASSSGQGGTYEQYF
15	TRBD1	TRBJ1-1	once	TRBV7-2	TGTGCCAGCAGCTCTACAGGGGGAGGAAACACTGAAGCTTTCTTT	CASSSTGGGNTEAFF
14	.	TRBJ2-5	many	TRBV4-1	TGCGCCAGCAGCCAAGAACTAAAACAAGAGACCCAGTACTTC	CASSQELKQETQYF
13	TRBD1	TRBJ1-1	few	TRBV12-3/TRBV12-4	TGTGCCAGCAGCCGAGACAGGGTGGCTGAAGCTTTCTTT	CASSRDRVAEAFF
14	TRBD2	TRBJ2-7	.	TRBV20-1	TGCAGTGCTTGGGGGGGGACTCCTAGCTATGAGCAGTACTTC	CSAWGGTPSYEQYF
13	.	TRBJ2-7	.	TRBV29-1	TGCAGCGTTGAAGGTGAGGACAGCTACGAGCAGTACTTC	CSVEGEDSYEQYF
13	.	TRBJ2-4	few	TRBV2	TGTGCCAGCAGTGAAGCGGGGACTCCGCTTCAGTACTTC	CASSEAGTPLQYF
14	.	TRBJ2-5	.	TRBV27	TGTGCCAGCAGTCCGGGGGGCGGGACGGAGACCCAGTACTTC	CASSPGGGTETQYF
13	.	TRBJ2-1	.	TRBV6-1	TGTGCCAGCAGTCTAGACACGTTGTATGAGCAGTTCTTC	CASSLDTLYEQFF
13	TRBD2	TRBJ2-1	few	TRBV6-6	TGTGCCAGCAGTACCGGGACTAGCGGGAAGCAGTTCTTC	CASSTGTSGKQFF
14	.	TRBJ2-2	.	TRBV7-8	TGTGCCAGCAGTTCGGAGAAGAACACCGGGGAGCTGTTTTTT	CASSSEKNTGELFF
14	.	TRBJ2-1	few	TRBV3-1	TGTGCCAGCAGCCAAGACGGACAGTACAATGAGCAGTTCTTC	CASSQDGQYNEQFF
13	TRBD1	TRBJ1-1	few	TRBV4-1	TGCGCCAGCAGCGCGGGACAGGGTCGTGAAGCTTTCTTT	CASSAGQGREAFF